This T cell receptor beta chain comes out of a study of T cells in Graves' hyperthyroidism and ophthalmopathy (dated by TCRdb to about 2019). Concerning the study at large: Peripheral blood samples were taken at initial diagnosis, before any treatment was given. In about 6 Graves' hyperthyroidism patients, the study also compared T-cell repertoires from thyroid tissue with T-cell repertoires from blood. A discovery cohort of about a hundred patients, approximately 45 with Graves' ophthalmopathy and 55 to 65 with stable Graves' hyperthyroidism, was used to find distinguishing TCR V-J signatures. For training and testing, the 100 or so patients in the discovery cohort were randomly divided in a 7:3 ratio. After sampling, hyperthyroidism patients received methimazole starting at 30 mg daily, and ophthalmopathy patients received high-dose intravenous methylprednisolone. TCR Vbeta CDR3 sequencing of 120 to 150 peripheral blood samples (43 ophthalmopathy, about 80 hyperthyroidism and approximately 17 progressor patients) is reported in the paper. Whether ophthalmopathy could be predicted prospectively was tested in an independent validation cohort made up of roughly 19 hyperthyroidism patients plus 17 patients who later progressed to ophthalmopathy. Overall study results and their limits: In cross-validation, a model built on a 13 V-J signature told ophthalmopathy apart from stable hyperthyroidism with roughly 87% sensitivity and about 81% specificity, and in testing the same model reached 80%/75%. Blood samples also contained most of the expanded thyroid clonotypes (frequency above 0.001), which suggests that blood repertoires may reflect thyroid immune responses. In validation, the model predicted progression to ophthalmopathy a median of about 6.5 months before onset, with roughly 70% sensitivity and 72.22% specificity. No statistical method was used to fix the sample size in advance, and group allocation was not hidden from the investigators.

TCR beta CDR3 regions were amplified from RNA transcripts. For the first round of RT-PCR on the TCR CDR3, the HTBI primer set was used together with the Qiagen OneStep RT-PCR kit. Libraries were constructed in a second round of multiplex PCR, after which size selection and purification were performed. Sequencing of the libraries was done on an Illumina HiSeq2000 using paired-end 100 bp reads. The source study handled its data this way. SOAPnuke was used to process the raw data, with reads discarded if the reads contained adapters or uncalled bases, had a mean Phred below 15, or lacked an exact constant-primer or identifier match. COPE v1.2.5 was used to merge the high-quality paired reads, and each unique nucleotide sequence was defined as a clonotype. MiTCR v1.1 was used to align clonotypes to the IMGT TRBV, TRBD and TRBJ reference segments. The analysis included only V-J combinations with a frequency above 0.0001, which together covered approximately 99% of the repertoires. A TCS score was defined as the ratio of F50 (clonal expansion) to E x V (chaos), with BLOSUM62-based TCRdist applied between CDR3 peptides within each V-J. Welch's t-statistics and random forest reduced around 550 V-J features to 13, which were used in a naive Bayes classifier (R e1071). The public reads were run again by TCRdb, first through fastp at Q25 and then through MiXCR, and only productive beta chains were kept. Identical CDR3 protein sequences are pooled into one entry, listed with their most common genes and DNA. The V and J calls come from TCRdb's annotation, not from the publication. The table for this sample lists 300,000 or so distinct CDR3 sequences; 15% to 20% of them were counted only once. The ten largest make up less than 65% of the sample.

This clonotype was picked up a small number of times. The specificity of this receptor is unknown. One end of the junction fails to match germline, which may point to a read error. From the germline V gene, CDR1 is KGHSH and CDR2 is LQKENI. The CDR3 spans 12 residues, from the cysteine through the phenylalanine. Only the CDR3 part of the read is kept: 36 bases, read in frame from the first base. Graves' hyperthyroidism was defined as stable when no progression to ophthalmopathy occurred over 18 months of follow-up. Hyperthyroidism patients were newly diagnosed, had a disease duration of under 2 months, and were aged 18 to 65 years. Patients with uncontrolled infections, other autoimmune diseases, pregnancy or lactation were excluded. Diagnoses were established on the basis of clinical symptoms, serum thyroxine and TRAb, thyroid ultrasound, and orbital computed tomography. Ficoll-Paque density gradient centrifugation was used to isolate PBMCs from around 10 ml of fresh peripheral blood. Trizol reagent was used to extract total RNA, and RNA quality was then checked on an Agilent 2100 Bioanalyzer.

The sequence came from a woman aged 50 to 65 with Graves' hyperthyroidism. This sequence uses TRBV18 and TRBJ1-2, with the D gene not clear enough to name. The source material was blood. At the DNA level, the sequence is TGTGCCGGCTCAGACGAATTCTATGGCTACACCTTC. This is translated as CAGSDEFYGYTF.